This entry is about one TCR beta chain. Germline V gene lookup returns CDR1 LNHDA and CDR2 SQIVND (reference sequence). The CDR3 covers 16 residues. V shed 7 bases and J 0 bases; nucleotides not matched to a gene: 8. The record originates from a study of blood T cell repertoires in COVID-19. Using immunoSEQ multiplex PCR, the repertoire was profiled, and TCRdb retains in-frame clones only, with some absent. Here the sample spans about 210,000 clones, 80% to 90% being singletons. The TCR was taken from a woman aged 45-65 years with active or convalescent COVID-19. The sequenced sample consisted of peripheral blood. The chain carries TRBV19 and TRBJ1-5; 8 bases align to TRBD1. The CDR3 coding sequence is TGTGCCAGTAAACCGGACAGGGCATATAGCAATCAGCCCCAGCATTTT. Translation: CASKPDRAYSNQPQHF.